A single sample gave rise to the 8 T cell receptor beta chains below, sequenced in a study of RUNX1 and TCR beta rearrangement in T-cell leukemia (dated by TCRdb to 2018 to 2020). The receptor library was made with PCR. Sequencing relied on an Illumina MiSeq. Next generation amplicon sequencing was used to characterize TCR beta DJ and VDJ rearrangements. TCRdb reworked the public reads: Q25 trimming with fastp, MiXCR clone assembly, productive beta chains retained. Rows with one shared CDR3 protein collapse into an entry with the most common genes and DNA. A total of 530 or so distinct CDR3 sequences appear in this sample, around a fifth of them only once. 29% of the sample rests with the top ten. The sequenced material came from blood. Receptors originate from a male donor with T-cell acute lymphoblastic leukemia.

A note on this clonotype: A read error is possible here, since a much larger clone lies one base away. The DNA of the CDR3 is TGTGCCAGCAGTGAATTGAGGGGGACAAGGCACACCATATATTTT. It encodes CASSELRGTRHTIYF. J is TRBJ1-3 and V is TRBV6-1; tentative D call: TRBD1 (6 bases). Germline V lookup: CDR1 MNHNS, CDR2 SASEGT. The V end was cut by 2 bases, the J end by 8 bases, with 16 bases between. The CDR3 totals 15 residues.

Sample share makes this clonotype medium-sized (0.01 to 0.1%). V gene TRBV6-4 combines with J gene TRBJ2-1, with TRBD2 matching over 7 bases. The germline V gene encodes CDR1 MRHNA and CDR2 SNTAGT. CDR3 size: 14 residues. V lost 2 bases, J lost 8 bases, and 6 bases stayed unmatched. Here the CDR3 reads CASSDGGGGDEQFF. CDR3 sequence (DNA): TGTGCCAGCAGTGACGGGGGGGGAGGCGATGAGCAGTTCTTC.

By share, this clonotype ranks as medium-sized. The chain is built from TRBV7-8 and TRBJ1-2; 11 positions match TRBD1. With V trimmed by 3 bases and J by 2 bases, 2 bases remained unmatched. From germline, CDR1 is SGHVS and CDR2 FQNEAQ. The CDR3 is 15 amino acids. Here the CDR3 DNA reads TGTGCCAGCAGCTTGGGACAGGGGGGCAACTATGGCTACACCTTC. Protein product: CASSLGQGGNYGYTF.

This clonotype is classed as medium-sized. This chain joins TRBV4-3 and TRBJ2-1; TRBD2 matches 8 bases. The CDR3 totals 20 residues. The junction had 16 bases not matched to a gene; V was cut back by 0 bases and J by 3 bases. CDR1 and CDR2 from the germline V gene are LGHNA and YSLEER. Here the CDR3 reads CASSQDSLSALSGGYNEQFF. CDR3 DNA sequence: TGCGCCAGCAGCCAAGACTCCCTTTCCGCCCTCAGCGGGGGCTACAATGAGCAGTTCTTC.

This clonotype ranks as medium-sized (0.01 to 0.1%). The V gene is TRBV27, the J gene TRBJ2-2; TRBD1 is a possible D gene (6 bases). Per germline, CDR1 MNHEY and CDR2 SMNVEV (reference sequence). CDR3 length: 17 residues. Trimming pared 2 bases from V and 1 base from J, leaving 14 bases between. The CDR3 sequence: CASSLGTPGQNTGELFF. For the CDR3, the DNA is TGTGCCAGCAGTTTAGGAACCCCGGGACAGAACACCGGGGAGCTGTTTTTT.

This clonotype is medium-sized in the sample. The gene calls are TRBV5-1 and TRBJ1-3, with D perhaps TRBD1 (5 bases). The CDR3 covers 14 residues. The germline V gene encodes CDR1 SGHRS and CDR2 YFSETQ. Between the trimmed V and J ends, which lost 0 bases and 4 bases, there was a span of 8 bases. DNA of the CDR3: TGCGCCAGCAGCTTGGACGGGGGAGGAAACACCATATATTTT. Translating gives CASSLDGGGNTIYF.

The CDR3 nucleotides read TGTGCCAGCAGCTTAATCGCAGGGAGGGCCACTGAAGCTTTCTTT. Amino acids: CASSLIAGRATEAFF. The chain is built from TRBV7-8 and TRBJ1-1, with D maybe TRBD1 (5 bases). CDR1 and CDR2 from the germline V gene are SGHVS and FQNEAQ. The CDR3 runs to 15 residues. The V gene lost 2 bases and the J gene lost 4 bases, with 14 bases spanning the gap.

This clonotype was counted a few times. The chain joins TRBV6-4 to TRBJ2-7, with 8 bases aligning to TRBD1. The germline gives CDR1 MRHNA, CDR2 SNTAGT. With V trimmed by 3 bases and J by 4 bases, 11 bases remained unmatched. This CDR3 comprises 16 residues. The CDR3 nucleotides read TGTGCCAGCAGTGATACCTGGACAGGGAAGGTTTACGAGCAGTACTTC. This gives the protein CASSDTWTGKVYEQYF.